This T cell receptor (beta chain) was documented in a study of blood T cell repertoires in COVID-19. TCRdb's copy holds only in-frame clones and misses some; the assay was immunoSEQ multiplex PCR. The sample has 40,000 or so clones, 75% to 90% seen once. Sequenced: peripheral blood. The receptor was isolated from a man younger than 45 with active or convalescent COVID-19.

For the CDR3, the DNA is TGCGCCAGCAGCCAAGATTTATCCAGGGTGAACAACAATGAGCAGTTCTTC. It translates to CASSQDLSRVNNNEQFF. This rearrangement joins TRBV4-3 to TRBJ2-1; a possible D gene is TRBD1 (5 bases). The CDR3 consists of 17 residues. V was shortened by 0 bases and J by 5 bases, with 17 bases between the two germline ends. Germline values: CDR1 LGHNA, CDR2 YSLEER.